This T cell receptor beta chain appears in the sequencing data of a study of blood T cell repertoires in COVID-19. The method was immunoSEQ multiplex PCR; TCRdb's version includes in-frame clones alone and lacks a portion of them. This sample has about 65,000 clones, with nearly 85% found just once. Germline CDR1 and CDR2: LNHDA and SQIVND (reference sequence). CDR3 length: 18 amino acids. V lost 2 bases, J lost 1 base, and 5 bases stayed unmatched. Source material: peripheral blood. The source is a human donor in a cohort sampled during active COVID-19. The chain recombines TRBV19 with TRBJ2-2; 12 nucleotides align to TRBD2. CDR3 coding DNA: TGTGCCAGTAGTATAACTCAACTAGCGGGGGGGAACACCGGGGAGCTGTTTTTT. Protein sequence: CASSITQLAGGNTGELFF.